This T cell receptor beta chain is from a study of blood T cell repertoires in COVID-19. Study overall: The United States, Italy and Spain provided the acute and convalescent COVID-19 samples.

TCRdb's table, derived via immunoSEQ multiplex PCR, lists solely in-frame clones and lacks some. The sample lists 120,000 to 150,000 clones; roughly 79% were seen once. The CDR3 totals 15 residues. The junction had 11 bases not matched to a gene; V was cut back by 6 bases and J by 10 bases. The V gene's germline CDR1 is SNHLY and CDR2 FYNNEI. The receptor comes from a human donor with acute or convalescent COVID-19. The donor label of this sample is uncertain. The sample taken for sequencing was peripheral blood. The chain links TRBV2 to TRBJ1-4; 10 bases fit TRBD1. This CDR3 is CASRELHRDRGKLFF. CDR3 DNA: TGTGCCAGCAGGGAACTACACCGGGACAGGGGAAAACTGTTTTTT.